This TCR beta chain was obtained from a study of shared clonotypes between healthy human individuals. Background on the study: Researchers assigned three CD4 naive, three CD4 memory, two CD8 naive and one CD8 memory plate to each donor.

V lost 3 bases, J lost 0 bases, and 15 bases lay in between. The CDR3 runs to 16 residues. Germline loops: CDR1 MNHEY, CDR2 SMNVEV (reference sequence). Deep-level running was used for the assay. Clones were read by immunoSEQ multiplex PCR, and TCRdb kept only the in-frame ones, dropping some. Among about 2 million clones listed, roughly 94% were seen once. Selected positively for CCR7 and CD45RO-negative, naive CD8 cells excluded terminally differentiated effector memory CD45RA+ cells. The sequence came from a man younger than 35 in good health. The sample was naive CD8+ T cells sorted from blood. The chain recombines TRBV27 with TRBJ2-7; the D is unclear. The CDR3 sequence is CASSFSTGSHSYEQYF. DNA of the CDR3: TGTGCCAGCAGTTTCTCCACCGGGTCCCACTCCTACGAGCAGTACTTC.